This TCR beta chain was sequenced in a study of blood T cell repertoires in COVID-19. As for the study in general: The United States, Italy and Spain supplied acute and convalescent COVID-19 samples.

In regard to this clone: Other DNA sequences of this sample code for an identical CDR3.

Germline CDR1 reads SGDLS; CDR2 reads YYNGEE. V dropped 0 bases and J dropped 1 base, with 9 bases sitting between them. CDR3 length equals 15 residues. Measured with immunoSEQ multiplex PCR; TCRdb has only the in-frame clones, and not every one. The sample yields 50,000 to 60,000 clones, 85% seen once. The rearrangement links TRBV9 to TRBJ2-3; TRBD2 might be the D (6 bases). The clonotype was recovered from a human donor in a cohort sampled during active COVID-19. Source material: peripheral blood. As DNA, the CDR3 is TGTGCCAGCAGCGTAGTGTCTAGCGGCACAGATACGCAGTATTTT. This sequence encodes CASSVVSSGTDTQYF.